This record concerns one TCR beta chain sequence. The sample belongs to a study of CXCR3-negative and CXCR3-positive naive CD8 T cells. For the study at large: Overall TRB read output was about 135 million, and each library contained about 1.5 +/- 0.3 million reads.

The CDR3 runs to 17 residues. Germline V gene lookup returns CDR1 MGHRA and CDR2 YSYEKL. The authors prepared UMI-labeled TRB cDNA libraries by 5' RACE. Reprocessing the 5' RACE reads, TCRdb reports a single entry for every CDR3 protein and omits DNA. The sample table includes approximately 100,000 distinct CDR3 sequences. Material: naive CXCR3- CD8+ T cells from blood. The subset: CD45RO-CCR7+CD27+CD95- naive CD8+ T cells lacking CXCR3 (TNR3-). The V gene is TRBV4-1, the J gene TRBJ2-4; TCRdb calls TRBD1, which cannot be checked without DNA. The origin of this receptor is a human donor in good health. Some clones in this sample may be carry-over from other donors' samples. CDR3 protein: CASSQHRDRGQGDIQYF.